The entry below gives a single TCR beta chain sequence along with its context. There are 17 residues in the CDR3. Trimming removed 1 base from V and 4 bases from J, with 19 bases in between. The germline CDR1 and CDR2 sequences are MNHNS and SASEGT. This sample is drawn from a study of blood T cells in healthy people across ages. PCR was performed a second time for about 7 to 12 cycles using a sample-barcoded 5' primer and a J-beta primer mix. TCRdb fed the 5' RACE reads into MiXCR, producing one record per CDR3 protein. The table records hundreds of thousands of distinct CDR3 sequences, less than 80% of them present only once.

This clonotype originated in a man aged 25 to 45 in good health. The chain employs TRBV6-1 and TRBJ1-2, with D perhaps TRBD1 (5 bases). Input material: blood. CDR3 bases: TGTGCCAGCAGTGAAGTAGCACGCTGGGGGGTTAGCTATGGCTACACCTTC. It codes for CASSEVARWGVSYGYTF.